This T cell receptor (beta chain) emerged from a study of shared clonotypes between healthy human individuals. Method: immunoSEQ multiplex PCR; TCRdb's copy keeps in-frame clones and lacks some. The table has about 510,000 clones, over 75% seen once; the top ten hold around 13%. The CDR3 extends over 16 amino acids. Germline CDR1 ENHRY, CDR2 SYGVKD. V lost 2 bases and J lost 4, with 15 bases in between. In its sample, this clone was seen once. The specimen was PBMCs. The gene calls are TRBV10-3 and TRBJ1-3; the D gene is possibly TRBD1 (6 bases). The receptor's source is a woman in her thirties or forties in good health. Some clones in this sample may be carry-over from other donors' samples. The CDR3 is CAISERGGLSGNTIYF. The CDR3 DNA reads as TGTGCCATCAGTGAGAGGGGGGGCCTAAGCGGAAACACCATATATTTT.